This is a list of T cell receptor beta chains from one sample in a study of T cell repertoires in MIS-A myocarditis. TCRdb's table, derived via immunoSEQ multiplex PCR, lists solely in-frame clones and lacks some. The sample lists about 16,000 clones; 70% to 85% were seen once. Sequencing input: left ventricle heart tissue obtained at autopsy. These receptor sequences come from a man aged 18 to 35 with fulminant myocarditis from multisystem inflammatory syndrome in adults (MIS-A) after COVID-19. Each CDR3 is given without its conserved first and last residue. The D gene is left open where the match is weak.

J | D | V | CDR3
TRBJ1-3 | . | TRBV5-1 | ASSLDVTDRFGNTIY
TRBJ1-5 | . | TRBV5-5 | ASSLGAGDQPQH
TRBJ2-7 | TRBD1 | TRBV5-1 | ASSSGQGSYEQY
TRBJ1-1 | . | TRBV12-3/TRBV12-4 | ASSPTRDTEAF
TRBJ2-7 | TRBD1 | TRBV5-1 | ASRRVGTENYEQY
TRBJ1-6 | . | TRBV15 | ATSRKSDNSPLH
TRBJ1-6 | TRBD1 | TRBV7-9 | ASSYNDRGVSPLH
TRBJ2-2 | . | TRBV14 | ASSLTAPGELF
TRBJ1-5 | . | TRBV4-1 | ASSQDAGVGQPQH
TRBJ2-1 | . | TRBV5-5 | ASSRKVVGHYNEQF
TRBJ2-7 | . | TRBV11-2 | ASSPDDDAGVHEQY
TRBJ2-7 | TRBD1 | TRBV5-1 | ASSPTGTAYEQY
TRBJ1-2 | . | TRBV30 | AWREYNYGYT
TRBJ2-7 | . | TRBV7-8 | ASSLLYEQY
TRBJ1-1 | . | TRBV9 | ASSVGTPGNTEAF
TRBJ1-3 | . | TRBV4-1 | ASSQDSGVGNTIY
TRBJ2-2 | . | TRBV10-3 | ATRGWGTGELF
TRBJ1-1 | TRBD1 | TRBV28 | ASDSRLRPGGTEAF
TRBJ2-7 | . | TRBV5-6 | ASSLGQDYEQY
TRBJ2-2 | TRBD2 | TRBV7-9 | ASSLLPGGAGELF
TRBJ1-1 | . | TRBV6-5 | ASSYEGNTEAF
TRBJ2-7 | TRBD2 | TRBV19 | ASSPRRGGPGGRNHEQY
TRBJ1-1 | . | TRBV28 | ASSRWNTEAF
TRBJ2-3 | . | TRBV21-1 | ASSTGRPMGTQY
TRBJ1-1 | . | TRBV2 | ASSDQVNTEAF
TRBJ2-5 | . | TRBV2 | ASSSITQETQY
TRBJ2-7 | . | TRBV27 | ASSLDFRYEQY
TRBJ2-3 | TRBD2 | TRBV12-5 | ASGLGLAGVEDTQY
TRBJ1-1 | . | TRBV7-9 | ASIWMQQEEAF
TRBJ1-6 | . | TRBV30 | AWKSWGPSPLH
TRBJ1-1 | . | TRBV2 | ASSEGAGTEAF
TRBJ1-2 | . | TRBV14 | ASSQANYGYT
TRBJ1-2 | . | TRBV19 | ASSPATETNYGYT
TRBJ1-1 | TRBD1 | TRBV5-5 | ASSHRDRLTEAF
TRBJ2-1 | . | TRBV9 | ASSPGTGQF
TRBJ1-6 | . | TRBV19 | ASSGKRGPGSPLH
TRBJ2-7 | . | TRBV13 | ASSLSTPYEQY
TRBJ1-4 | . | TRBV2 | ASMRERGYEKLF
TRBJ2-7 | . | TRBV18 | ASSPYAPDNSYEQY
TRBJ2-7 | TRBD1 | TRBV2 | ASTRRGSEQY
TRBJ1-1 | . | TRBV12-5 | ASGQGRNTEAF
TRBJ2-3 | TRBD2 | TRBV28 | ASTAGVPDTQY
TRBJ2-7 | TRBD1 | TRBV7-2 | ASSLGQGQYEQY
TRBJ1-1 | . | TRBV9 | ASSVGGAVNTEAF
TRBJ1-6 | . | TRBV27 | ASSFRNSPLH
TRBJ2-3 | TRBD2 | TRBV28 | ASSTSGFSDTQY
TRBJ1-1 | TRBD1 | TRBV7-3 | ASSISGTGGVAF
TRBJ1-2 | . | TRBV20-1 | SATPWSYT
TRBJ1-2 | TRBD1 | TRBV19 | ASSIGEGAHAGYT
TRBJ1-5 | TRBD1 | TRBV2 | ASGGGQGMRQPQH
TRBJ2-7 | . | TRBV28 | ASSPILRKGSYEQY